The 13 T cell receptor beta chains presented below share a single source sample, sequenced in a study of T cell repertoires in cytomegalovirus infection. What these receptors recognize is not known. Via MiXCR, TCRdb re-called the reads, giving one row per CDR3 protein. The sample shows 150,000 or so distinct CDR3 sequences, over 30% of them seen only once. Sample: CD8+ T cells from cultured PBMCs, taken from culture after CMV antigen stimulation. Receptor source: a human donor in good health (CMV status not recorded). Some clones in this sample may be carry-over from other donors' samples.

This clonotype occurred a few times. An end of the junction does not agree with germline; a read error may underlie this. CDR3 sequence reads: CASSSSEDAPGLATDTHF. The CDR3 DNA sequence: TGCGCCAGCAGCTCGTCTGAGGACGCTCCGGGACTAGCGACAGATACGCATTTT. V is TRBV5-1 and J is TRBJ2-3; TRBD2 agrees at 10 bases. CDR3 length: 18 residues. Germline-derived CDR1 and CDR2 are SGHRS and YFSETQ.

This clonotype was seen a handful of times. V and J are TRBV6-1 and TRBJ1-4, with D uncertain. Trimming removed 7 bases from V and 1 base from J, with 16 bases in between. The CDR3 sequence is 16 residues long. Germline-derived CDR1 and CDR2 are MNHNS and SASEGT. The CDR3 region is CASMVLAMGTNEKLFF. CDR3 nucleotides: TGTGCCAGCATGGTCCTAGCGATGGGAACTAATGAAAAACTGTTTTTT.

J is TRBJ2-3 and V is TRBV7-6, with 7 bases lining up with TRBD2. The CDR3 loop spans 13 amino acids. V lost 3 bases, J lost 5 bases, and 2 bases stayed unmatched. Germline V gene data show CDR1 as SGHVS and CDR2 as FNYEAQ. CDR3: CASSFASGDTQYF. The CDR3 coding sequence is TGTGCCAGCAGCTTTGCTAGCGGAGATACGCAGTATTTT.

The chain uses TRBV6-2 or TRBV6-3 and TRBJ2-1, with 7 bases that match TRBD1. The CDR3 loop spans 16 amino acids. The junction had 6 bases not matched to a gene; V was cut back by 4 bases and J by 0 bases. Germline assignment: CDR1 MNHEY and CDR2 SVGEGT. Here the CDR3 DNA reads TGTGCCAGCAGTTTCGACAGGGCCCGCTCCTACAATGAGCAGTTCTTC. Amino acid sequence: CASSFDRARSYNEQFF.

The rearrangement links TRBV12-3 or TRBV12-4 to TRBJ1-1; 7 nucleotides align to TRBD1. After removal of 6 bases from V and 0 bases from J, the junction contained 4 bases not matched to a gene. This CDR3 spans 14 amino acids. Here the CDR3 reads CASSEQGMNTEAFF. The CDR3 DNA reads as TGTGCCAGCAGCGAACAGGGGATGAACACTGAAGCTTTCTTT.

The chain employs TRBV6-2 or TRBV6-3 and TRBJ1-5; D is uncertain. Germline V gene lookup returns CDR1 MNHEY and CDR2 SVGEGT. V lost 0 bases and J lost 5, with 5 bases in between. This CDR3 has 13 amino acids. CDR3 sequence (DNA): TGTGCCAGCAGTTACTCGGATTATCAGCCCCAGCATTTT. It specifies CASSYSDYQPQHF.

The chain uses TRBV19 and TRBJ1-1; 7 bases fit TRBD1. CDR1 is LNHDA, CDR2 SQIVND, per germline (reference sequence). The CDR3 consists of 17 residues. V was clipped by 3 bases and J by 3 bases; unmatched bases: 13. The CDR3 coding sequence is TGTGCCAGTAGTATTAGGGGGCCAGGGAGGTCGCACACTGAAGCTTTCTTT. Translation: CASSIRGPGRSHTEAFF.

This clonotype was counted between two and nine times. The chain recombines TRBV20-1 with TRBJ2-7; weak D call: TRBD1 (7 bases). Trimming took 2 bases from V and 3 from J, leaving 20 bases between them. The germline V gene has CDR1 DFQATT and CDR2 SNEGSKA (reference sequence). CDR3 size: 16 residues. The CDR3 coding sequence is TGCAGTGCTAGATTAGCAGGGGGACTTGCGGGCTACGAGCAGTACTTC. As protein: CSARLAGGLAGYEQYF.

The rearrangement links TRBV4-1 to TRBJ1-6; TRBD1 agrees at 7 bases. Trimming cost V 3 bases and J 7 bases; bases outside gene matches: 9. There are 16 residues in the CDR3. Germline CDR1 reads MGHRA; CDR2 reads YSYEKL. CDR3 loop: CASSQETGARNSPLHF. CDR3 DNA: TGCGCCAGCAGCCAGGAAACAGGGGCCAGAAATTCACCCCTCCACTTT.

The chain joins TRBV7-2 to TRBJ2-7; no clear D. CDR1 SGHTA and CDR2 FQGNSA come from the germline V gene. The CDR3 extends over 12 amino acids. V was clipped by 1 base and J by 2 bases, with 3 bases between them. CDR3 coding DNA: TGTGCCAGCAGCTTAGTAGCCTACGAGCAGTACTTC. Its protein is CASSLVAYEQYF.

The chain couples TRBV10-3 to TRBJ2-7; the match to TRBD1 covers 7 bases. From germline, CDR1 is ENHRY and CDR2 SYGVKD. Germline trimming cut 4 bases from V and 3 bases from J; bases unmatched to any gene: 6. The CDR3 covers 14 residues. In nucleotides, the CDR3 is TGTGCCATCAGTGTCGGGGCAGGGGGCTACGAGCAGTACTTC. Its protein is CAISVGAGGYEQYF.

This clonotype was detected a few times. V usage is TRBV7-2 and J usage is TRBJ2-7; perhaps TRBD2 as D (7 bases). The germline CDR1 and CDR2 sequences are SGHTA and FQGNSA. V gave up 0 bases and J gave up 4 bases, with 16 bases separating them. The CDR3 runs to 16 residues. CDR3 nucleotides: TGTGCCAGCAGCTTAGCGGATGCGGGGGCGAAATACGAGCAGTACTTC. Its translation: CASSLADAGAKYEQYF.

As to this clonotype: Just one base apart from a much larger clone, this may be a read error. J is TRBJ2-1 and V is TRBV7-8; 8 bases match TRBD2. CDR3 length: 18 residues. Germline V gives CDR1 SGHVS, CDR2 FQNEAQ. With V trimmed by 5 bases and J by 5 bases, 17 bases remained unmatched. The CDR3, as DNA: TGTGCCAGCAGCCATGATCCACCGGGACTAGTGGGGGACAATGAGCAGTTCTTC. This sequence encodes CASSHDPPGLVGDNEQFF. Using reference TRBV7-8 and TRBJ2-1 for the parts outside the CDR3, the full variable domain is GAGVSQSPRYKVAKRGQDVALRCDPISGHVSLFWYQQALGQGPEFLTYFQNEAQLDKSGLPSDRFFAERPEGSVSTLKIQRTQQEDSAVYLCASSHDPPGLVGDNEQFFGPGTRLTVL.